This entry lists 6 T cell receptor beta chains sequenced from one sample in a study of blood T cell repertoires in COVID-19. The data were produced by immunoSEQ multiplex PCR, yet TCRdb's version contains in-frame clones alone and is incomplete. The sample lists approximately 20,000 clones, approximately 95% occurring once. Sequences were obtained from peripheral blood. These receptors came from a woman between 45 and 60 years old with active COVID-19.

This chain links TRBV2 with TRBJ2-5, with a weak D call TRBD2 (5 bases). CDR1 and CDR2 (germline): SNHLY, FYNNEI. CDR3 length: 15 residues. V lost 6 bases, J lost 5 bases, and 19 bases lay in between. The CDR3 DNA reads TGTGCCAGCAGCCGAAGCCCGACAAGGAGGGAGACCCAGTACTTC. The encoded protein is CASSRSPTRRETQYF.

The chain links TRBV13 to TRBJ2-1; 14 positions agree with TRBD2. The CDR3 loop spans 15 amino acids. CDR1 is PRHDT and CDR2 is FYEKMQ in the germline V gene (reference sequence). The J segment lost 7 bases and the V segment lost 5 bases, leaving 4 bases of the junction unmatched. For the CDR3, the DNA is TGTGCCAGCAGCCTGGGACTAGCGGGAGTAAATGAGCAGTTCTTC. It encodes CASSLGLAGVNEQFF.

The chain links TRBV5-1 to TRBJ2-1; 11 bases are shared with TRBD2. After removal of 0 bases from V and 7 bases from J, the junction contained 3 bases not matched to a gene. This CDR3 comprises 15 residues. The germline V gene encodes CDR1 SGHRS and CDR2 YFSETQ. The DNA of the CDR3 is TGCGCCAGCAGCTTGGGACTAGCGGGACTGAATGAGCAGTTCTTC. The encoded protein is CASSLGLAGLNEQFF.

The chain carries TRBV27 and TRBJ2-2; 11 bases map to TRBD1. Germline trimming cut 6 bases from V and 3 bases from J; bases unmatched to any gene: 3. Looked up from germline, CDR1 is MNHEY and CDR2 is SMNVEV (reference sequence). This CDR3 is 15 amino acids long. DNA for the CDR3: TGTGCCAGCAGACGGGACAGGGGGTACACCGGGGAGCTGTTTTTT. Translating gives CASRRDRGYTGELFF.

The chain carries TRBV2 and TRBJ2-7; no definite D call. The germline V gene encodes CDR1 SNHLY and CDR2 FYNNEI. The CDR3 totals 16 residues. The V gene lost 0 bases and the J gene lost 2 bases, with 14 bases spanning the gap. CDR3 in amino acids: CASSEAGGTKTYEQYF. In DNA, the CDR3 is TGTGCCAGCAGTGAAGCAGGCGGTACTAAAACCTACGAGCAGTACTTC. The variable domain in full, completed from reference TRBV2 and TRBJ2-7, reads EPEVTQTPSHQVTQMGQEVILRCVPISNHLYFYWYRQILGQKVEFLVSFYNNEISEKSEIFDDQFSVERPDGSNFTLKIRSTKLEDSAMYFCASSEAGGTKTYEQYFGPGTRLTVT.

The CDR3: CASSILGGNTEAFF. The CDR3 DNA is TGTGCCAGTAGTATTCTGGGGGGGAACACTGAAGCTTTCTTT. The rearrangement links TRBV19 to TRBJ1-1; a weak D match, TRBD1 (5 bases). CDR1 and CDR2 from the germline V gene are LNHDA and SQIVND (reference sequence). The CDR3 extends over 14 amino acids. V was trimmed by 3 bases and J by 1 base, leaving 9 bases between them.